This TCR beta chain was identified during a study of T cell repertoires in cytomegalovirus infection (dated by TCRdb to between 2018 and 2021). Regarding the research as a whole: The HLA type of each donor mattered for the analysis, because public TCR beta signatures pointed to carriage of CMV infection along with the matching HLA type. General findings and caveats noted by the study authors: In the ex vivo response, HLA-C-restricted CMV-specific TCR beta clonotypes were dominant, and in two of eight donors the single most frequent clonotype came from this HLA-C-restricted group. In both this cohort and an independent roughly 330-donor cohort, the cumulative frequency of public TCR beta family members distinguished carriers of CMV infection plus the relevant HLA type.

This clonotype was seen many times. The antigen it recognizes is unknown. Base-call qualities are not available, and no considerably larger clone is one nucleotide away. This sample was sequenced with an Illumina HiSeq 1500. TCRdb reworked the public reads: Q25 trimming with fastp, MiXCR clone assembly, productive beta chains retained. Records with the same CDR3 protein are collapsed into one entry carrying the most frequent genes and DNA. The sample table records a few hundred thousand distinct CDR3 sequences; 15% to 20% of these occur just once. The ten most abundant clones make up 7.5% to 9.5% of the sample. Cut back by 0 bases and 2 bases, the V and J ends lie 15 bases apart. The CDR3 runs 17 amino acids, cysteine and phenylalanine included. The DNA shown is the 51-base CDR3, in frame from base 1. Based on the germline V gene, the CDR1 and CDR2 sequences are LGHNA and YNFKEQ.

The chain couples TRBV4-2 to TRBJ2-3; a tentative D call is TRBD2 (5 bases match). Specimen: PBMCs. The clonotype comes from a human donor in good health (CMV status not recorded). Some clones in this sample may be carry-over from other donors' samples. The DNA reads as follows: TGTGCCAGCAGCCAAGAGGCTAGCACGGTATCCACAGATACGCAGTATTTT. This codes for CASSQEASTVSTDTQYF.